The 11 T cell receptor beta chains below were found in one sample sequenced in a study of cytomegalovirus exposure and HLA in healthy donors. The PCR ran on 60 Vbeta and 13 Jbeta primers. Clones were sequenced by immunoSEQ multiplex PCR, and TCRdb holds only the in-frame ones, with some missing. The sample contains approximately 160,000 clones, 77% of which appear only once. The sequenced sample was PBMCs. These TCRs come from a woman aged 40 to 55 in good health and CMV-seropositive.

This chain links TRBV25-1 with TRBJ2-2; TRBD1 matches at 7 bases. V trimming: 6 bases; J trimming: 4 bases; junction bases outside the gene matches: 8. The CDR3 is 15 residues long. Germline V gene data show CDR1 as MGHDK and CDR2 as SYGVNS. The DNA of the CDR3 is TGTGCCAGCAGCCCCCCGACAGGGCCCACCGGGGAGCTGTTTTTT. The encoded protein is CASSPPTGPTGELFF.

This chain uses TRBV6-5 with TRBJ2-7; no clear D. V was pared by 7 bases and J by 1 base, with 11 bases between. The CDR3 contains 13 residues. Germline V lookup: CDR1 MNHEY, CDR2 SVGAGI. The CDR3 spells CASNAAGSYEQYF. In DNA form, the CDR3 reads TGTGCCAGCAACGCGGCCGGATCCTACGAGCAGTACTTC.

J is TRBJ2-2 and V is TRBV7-2; TRBD1 matches at 12 bases. The V and J ends lost 5 bases and 0 bases, in that order; junction bases with no gene match: 10. The germline CDR1 and CDR2 sequences are SGHTA and FQGNSA. This CDR3 is 19 amino acids long. CDR3 sequence reads: CASSRTGTGGTANTGELFF. The CDR3 DNA sequence: TGTGCCAGCAGCCGAACCGGGACAGGGGGCACCGCGAACACCGGGGAGCTGTTTTTT.

This clone was detected a few times. V is TRBV4-3 and J is TRBJ2-7; 7 positions match TRBD2. Germline V gives CDR1 LGHNA, CDR2 YSLEER. CDR3 length: 16 amino acids. V shed 0 bases, J shed 3 bases, and the junction held 8 bases outside the gene matches. CDR3 DNA: TGCGCCAGCAGCCAAGATAGGTCTAGCGGTTACTACGAGCAGTACTTC. Amino acid sequence: CASSQDRSSGYYEQYF.

The chain recombines TRBV19 with TRBJ2-3, with a possible D match to TRBD1 (6 bases). Trimming took 1 base from V and 0 from J, leaving 8 bases between them. Germline CDR1 and CDR2: LNHDA and SQIVND (reference sequence). The CDR3 runs to 15 residues. The CDR3 loop is CASSIGGPSTDTQYF. CDR3 DNA sequence: TGTGCCAGTAGTATAGGGGGGCCCAGCACAGATACGCAGTATTTT.

This clone was observed once. This chain links TRBV7-2 with TRBJ2-7; 10 bases agree with TRBD2. Trimming at V came to 2 bases and at J to 8 bases, leaving 3 bases not matched to a gene. From germline, CDR1 is SGHTA and CDR2 FQGNSA. The CDR3 is 13 residues long. This chain's CDR3 is CASSLKRGGQQYF. The CDR3 nucleotides are TGTGCCAGCAGCTTAAAGCGGGGGGGCCAGCAGTACTTC.

The V call is TRBV2, the J call TRBJ2-1; D uncertain. Trimming stripped 5 bases from V and 0 bases from J, with 11 bases between. CDR3 length: 15 amino acids. Germline V lookup: CDR1 SNHLY, CDR2 FYNNEI. The CDR3 is CASSFLVRSYNEQFF. The CDR3 region has the DNA TGTGCCAGCAGTTTCCTAGTTCGCTCCTACAATGAGCAGTTCTTC.

As concerns this clone: The same CDR3 can be traced to other DNA sequences in this sample. CDR3 amino acids: CASSPQGTNEKLFF. The DNA for the CDR3 is TGTGCCAGCTCACCTCAGGGTACTAATGAAAAACTGTTTTTT. The rearrangement joins TRBV18 to TRBJ1-4; D perhaps matches TRBD1 (5 bases). This CDR3 contains 14 residues. Trimming cost V 3 bases and J 2 bases, with 7 bases left between them. CDR1 and CDR2 (germline): KGHSH, LQKENI.

The chain combines TRBV5-1 with TRBJ2-3; the match to TRBD2 covers 9 bases. V was pared by 4 bases and J by 7 bases, with 10 bases of the junction left unmatched. Looked up from germline, CDR1 is SGHRS and CDR2 is YFSETQ. The CDR3 has 15 amino acids. CDR3 nucleotides: TGCGCCAGCAGCGTGACTAGCGGATCACAGAATACGCAGTATTTT. Its protein is CASSVTSGSQNTQYF.

The chain's CDR3 is CASSLNEGYEQYF. CDR3 in DNA: TGCGCCAGCAGCTTGAATGAGGGCTACGAGCAGTACTTC. The V gene is TRBV5-1, the J gene TRBJ2-7; the D gene is possibly TRBD2 (5 bases). The CDR3 totals 13 residues. With 1 base removed from V and 3 bases from J, the gap between germline ends came to 8 bases. Germline assignment: CDR1 SGHRS and CDR2 YFSETQ.

Concerning this clone: A junction boundary mismatches the germline segment, possibly from a read error. The genes are TRBV7-9 and TRBJ2-7; D is possibly TRBD2 (5 bases). This CDR3 is 13 amino acids long. Germline loops: CDR1 SEHNR, CDR2 FQNEAQ (reference sequence). For the CDR3, the DNA is TGTTCCAGCAGCTTCCACGGGGCCTACGAGCAGTACTTC. Protein sequence: CSSSFHGAYEQYF.